These T cell receptor beta chains were read from a single sample in a study of read filtering for tumor transcriptome and immune sequencing. MiXCR, applied by TCRdb to the reads, yields one record per CDR3 protein. This repertoire shows about 130,000 distinct CDR3 sequences, 13% found once; its top ten account for more than 9.5%. The material sequenced was a population of CD138-negative cells sorted from bone marrow. These receptors all stem from a donor over 35 with multiple myeloma. Each CDR3 is given with its conserved first and last residue. A D gene is named only where the DNA matches it firmly. Clone sizes are given selectively: once, few, many, or a class where the clone is expanded.

V gene	D gene	J gene	clone size	CDR3 DNA	CDR3 protein
TRBV2	-	TRBJ2-5	few	TGTGCCAGCAGACAGTCTGCCCAAGGGACCCAGTACTTC	CASRQSAQGTQYF
TRBV29-1	TRBD1	TRBJ2-5	many	TGCAGCGTTGGACAGGGACAGACCCAAGAGACCCAGTACTTC	CSVGQGQTQETQYF
TRBV7-7	TRBD1	TRBJ2-2	many	TGTGCTAGCACCATATCACCGGGACAGGGGACCACCGGGGAGCTGTTTTTT	CASTISPGQGTTGELFF
TRBV28	TRBD1	TRBJ1-5	many	TGTGCCAGCAGTATTGGACAGGGGCCCCGAGGGAATCAGCCCCAGCATTTT	CASSIGQGPRGNQPQHF
TRBV28	-	TRBJ2-4	many	TGTGCCAGCAGTGGGGTCCACCCAGCCAAAAACATTCAGTACTTC	CASSGVHPAKNIQYF
TRBV3-1	-	TRBJ2-3	few	TGTGCCAGCAGCCAAGGTCCCCAGGATACGCAGAATTTT	CASSQGPQDTQNF
TRBV4-2	-	TRBJ1-4	many	TGTGCCAGCAGCCAAGATCGGAGGGGGAATGAAAAACTGTTTTTT	CASSQDRRGNEKLFF
TRBV4-1	TRBD1	TRBJ2-1	-	TGCGCCAGCAGCCTGGAGTCAGGGGGCTACAATGAGCAGTTCTTC	CASSLESGGYNEQFF
TRBV20-1	TRBD2	TRBJ2-3	many	TGCAGTGCTAGTGTTAGCGGGAGTGAGGCAGATACGCAGTATTTT	CSASVSGSEADTQYF
TRBV27	-	TRBJ1-1	many	TGTGCCAGCAGTTCGCCATACAAGAACACTGAAGCTTTCTTT	CASSSPYKNTEAFF
TRBV7-9	TRBD2	TRBJ2-7	once	TGTGCCAGCAGTTTTAGCGGGAGTTCCTACGAGCAGCACTTC	CASSFSGSSYEQHF
TRBV3-1	TRBD2	TRBJ2-1	many	TGTGCCAGCAGCCAAGTTTGGACTAGCGGGGCCAAGGACTACAATGAGCAGTTCTTC	CASSQVWTSGAKDYNEQFF
TRBV30	-	TRBJ2-6	many	TGTGCCTGCCCCCGAGGGGGTTCAGGGGCCAACGTCCTGACTTTC	CACPRGGSGANVLTF
TRBV2	TRBD2	TRBJ2-1	many	TGTGCCAGCAGTGTAGCGGGAGGCGATGAGCAGTTCTTC	CASSVAGGDEQFF
TRBV27	TRBD2	TRBJ2-7	many	TGTGCCAGCAGACCAGGACTAGCGGGTACCCCCGAGCAGTACTTC	CASRPGLAGTPEQYF
TRBV3-1	-	TRBJ2-5	many	TGTGCCAGCAGCTACCAAGAGACCCAGTACTTC	CASSYQETQYF
TRBV6-1	-	TRBJ2-1	many	TGTGCCAGCAGGGAGACACCTAACTCCTACAATGAGCAGTTCTTC	CASRETPNSYNEQFF
TRBV6-2/TRBV6-3	TRBD2	TRBJ2-1	many	TGTGCCAGCAGTTATGGAGATAGCGGGAGGGCGCATGAGCAGTTCTTC	CASSYGDSGRAHEQFF
TRBV5-1	TRBD2	TRBJ2-1	many	TGCGCCAGCAGCATAGCTGTCCTAGCGGGAGGGGGGAATGAGCAGTTCTTC	CASSIAVLAGGGNEQFF
TRBV10-3	TRBD2	TRBJ2-3	many	TGTGCCATCAGTGACCGCGGGAGGGCCGAAGATACGCAGTATTTT	CAISDRGRAEDTQYF
TRBV20-1	TRBD1	TRBJ2-7	many	TGCAGTGCTAGACCTGCGAGCGGACAGGGTACCAACGAGCAGTACTTC	CSARPASGQGTNEQYF
TRBV12-3/TRBV12-4	TRBD1	TRBJ1-1	many	TGTGCCAGCAGTTTCCAGGGGGCGCTGACTGAAGCTTTCTTT	CASSFQGALTEAFF
TRBV19	-	TRBJ2-3	-	TGTGCCAGTAGGGCACCCACTAGCACAGATTCGCAGTATTTT	CASRAPTSTDSQYF
TRBV4-1	-	TRBJ2-3	few	TGCGCCAGCAGCCAAGTCCCAGGGGGGCAAGTAGATACGCAGTATTTT	CASSQVPGGQVDTQYF
TRBV7-2	-	TRBJ1-5	many	TGTGCCAGCAGCTTCACCAATGGGCAGCCCCAGCATTTT	CASSFTNGQPQHF
TRBV9	TRBD1	TRBJ2-3	many	TGTGCCAGCAGCGCCACGACCGGGACAGGGCCCGATACGCAGTATTTT	CASSATTGTGPDTQYF
TRBV5-4	-	TRBJ2-5	once	TGTGCCAGCAGCTTGAGGACTTTCCAAGAGACCCAGTACTTC	CASSLRTFQETQYF
TRBV5-4	TRBD1	TRBJ1-6	few	TGTGCCAGCAGCCGACAGGGAGTGGGTTCACCCCTCCACTTT	CASSRQGVGSPLHF
TRBV20-1	-	TRBJ2-1	many	TGCAGTGCTACAAGAGGGGGGACTATCAATGAGCAGTTCTTC	CSATRGGTINEQFF
TRBV6-2/TRBV6-3	-	TRBJ2-2	many	TGTGCCAGCAATGTGGCAGAGCACACCGGGGAGCTGTTTTTT	CASNVAEHTGELFF
TRBV18	TRBD2	TRBJ2-1	many	TGTGCCAGCTCGCCCGCGACGGGAGGTCTTTACAATGAGCAGTTCTTC	CASSPATGGLYNEQFF
TRBV29-1	-	TRBJ1-5	many	TGCAGCGTTGTCATCATGGGGGCCGCAAATCAGCCCCAGCATTTT	CSVVIMGAANQPQHF
TRBV11-2	TRBD2	TRBJ2-3	many	TGTGCCAGCAGCTTTACTAGCGGGACGGGGACTAGCACAGATACGCAGTATTTT	CASSFTSGTGTSTDTQYF
TRBV25-1	TRBD2	TRBJ2-5	many	TGTGCCAGCAGTGCGGGACTAGCGGGAGTGGAGACCCAGTACTTC	CASSAGLAGVETQYF
TRBV11-3	-	TRBJ2-3	few	TGTGCCAGCAGCCGAGGACAGCCAGATACGCAGTATTTT	CASSRGQPDTQYF
TRBV12-3/TRBV12-4	-	TRBJ1-1	few	TGTGCCAGCAGTTCGTGGCAGGCGGTAGGGAACACTGAAGCTCTCTTT	CASSSWQAVGNTEALF